This TCR beta chain is from a study of blood T cell repertoires in COVID-19. V shed 7 bases, J shed 6 bases, and the junction held 11 bases outside the gene matches. The CDR3 sequence is 14 residues long. Germline CDR1 reads SQVTM; CDR2 reads ANQGSEA. Measured with immunoSEQ multiplex PCR; TCRdb has only the in-frame clones, and not every one. The table shows roughly 200,000 clones, with just under 90% occurring only once. This clonotype was sampled from a man aged 30 to 45 who had recovered from COVID-19. Sequencing was performed on PBMCs or T cells enriched from blood (not recorded which). The chain employs TRBV29-1 and TRBJ1-4, with 7 bases that match TRBD1. The CDR3 loop is CSAYFRGLDEKLFF. CDR3 bases: TGCAGCGCCTATTTCAGGGGGTTGGATGAAAAACTGTTTTTT.